This TCR beta chain was identified during a study of blood T cell repertoires in COVID-19. Study information: The United States, Italy and Spain were the sources of the acute and convalescent COVID-19 samples.

Trimming pared 3 bases from V and 4 bases from J, leaving 9 bases between. Germline loops: CDR1 MNHEY, CDR2 SMNVEV (reference sequence). The CDR3 length is 13 residues. Clones were sequenced by immunoSEQ multiplex PCR, and TCRdb holds only the in-frame ones, with some missing. The sample holds over 140,000 clones, roughly 76% seen once. The sample comprised peripheral blood. The clonotype comes from a woman aged 50 to 60 with active or convalescent COVID-19. The genes are TRBV27 and TRBJ1-2; the D gene is possibly TRBD1 (6 bases). The CDR3 protein is CASSFRGVYGYTF. CDR3 coding DNA: TGTGCCAGCAGTTTCAGGGGCGTCTATGGCTACACCTTC.